The present entry profiles one TCR beta chain with its context. Its antigen is not known. The data were taken from a study of Tregs in tolerant kidney transplant recipients. Study observations and caveats: Biological reproducibility was not directly addressed, but technical replication error appeared minimal. Expanding Tregs on activated donor B cells appeared to best identify donor-specific TCRbeta clones. Validation in larger populations is needed because few patients were studied.

Germline CDR1 reads LNHDA; CDR2 reads SQIVND (reference sequence). The CDR3 is 12 residues long. Trimming left V 9 bases short and J 2 bases short, with 8 bases between. Sequenced by immunoSEQ multiplex PCR; TCRdb stores in-frame clones only, minus some. The data show roughly 120,000 clones, roughly 92% seen once. Sequences were obtained from CD4+ T cells from blood. The TCR was taken from a human donor in good health. V and J are TRBV19 and TRBJ1-5; D gene uncertain. The CDR3 region is CASQLGNQPQHF. DNA for the CDR3: TGTGCCAGCCAGCTAGGCAATCAGCCCCAGCATTTT.